The clone carrying this T cell receptor (beta chain) was recorded a few times. Its cognate antigen is unknown. This specimen belongs to a study of CD8+ T cells in alopecia areata. Reverse transcribed after extraction, RNA yielded cDNA as the sequencing template. Some clones are missing from TCRdb's copy, which holds only in-frame ones; the method was immunoSEQ multiplex PCR. The table shows some 130,000 clones, with roughly 50% occurring only once. Stated treatment: oral pan-JAK inhibitor, 5-10 mg twice daily. General study points: Links between baseline CD8+ expansion and response need larger treated cohorts. Patients shared TCRs less clearly than mice did, possibly owing to HLA.

CDR1 is SGHDT, CDR2 YYEEEE, per germline. The CDR3 is 14 residues long. V shed 0 bases and J shed 6 bases, with 10 bases lying between them. The gene calls are TRBV5-6 and TRBJ1-5; no clear D gene. Sequenced here: CD8+ T cells sorted from blood, sampled at week 4, from a patient treated with tofacitinib. The origin of this receptor is a human donor with alopecia areata. CDR3 loop: CASSLVGAGQPQHF. CDR3 nucleotides: TGTGCCAGCAGCTTGGTGGGCGCGGGTCAGCCCCAGCATTTT.